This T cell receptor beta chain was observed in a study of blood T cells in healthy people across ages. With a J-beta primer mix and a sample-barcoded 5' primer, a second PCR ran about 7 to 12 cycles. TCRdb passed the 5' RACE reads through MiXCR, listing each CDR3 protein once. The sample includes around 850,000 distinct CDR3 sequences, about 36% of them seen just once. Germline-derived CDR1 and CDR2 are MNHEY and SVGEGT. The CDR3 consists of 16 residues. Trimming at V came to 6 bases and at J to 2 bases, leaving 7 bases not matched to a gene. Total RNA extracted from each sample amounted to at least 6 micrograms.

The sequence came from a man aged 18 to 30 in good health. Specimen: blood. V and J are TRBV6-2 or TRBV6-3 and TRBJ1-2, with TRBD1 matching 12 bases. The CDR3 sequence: CASSDAGTGGNYGYTF. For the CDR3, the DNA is TGTGCCAGCAGCGACGCCGGGACAGGGGGCAACTATGGCTACACCTTC.